A selection of T cell receptor beta chains follows, all from one sample in a study of cytomegalovirus exposure and HLA in healthy donors. Here immunoSEQ multiplex PCR was the method, and the copy in TCRdb shows in-frame clones only, minus some. This repertoire includes 110,000 to 150,000 clones. Sequenced: PBMCs. These receptors came from a man in his forties in good health and CMV-seronegative. Both conserved end residues are part of each CDR3. D genes are given only for firm matches.

V gene	D gene	J gene	CDR3 protein	CDR3 DNA
TRBV28	NA	TRBJ2-7	CASSQSRQIYEQYF	TGTGCCAGCAGCCAATCCCGACAGATATACGAGCAGTACTTC
TRBV15	NA	TRBJ1-2	CATSSGGYGYTF	TGTGCCACCAGCAGCGGCGGGTATGGCTACACCTTC
TRBV7-9	TRBD1	TRBJ1-2	CASSLLGQGWGQTYGYTF	TGTGCCAGCAGCTTACTGGGACAGGGATGGGGCCAAACCTATGGCTACACCTTC
TRBV7-9	TRBD2	TRBJ2-7	CASSLGLAGDEQYF	TGTGCCAGCAGCCTGGGACTAGCGGGGGACGAGCAGTACTTC
TRBV7-8	NA	TRBJ2-5	CASSLQGSGETQYF	TGTGCCAGCAGCCTTCAGGGGTCGGGAGAGACCCAGTACTTC
TRBV6-6	TRBD2	TRBJ2-1	CASRNSSGGADNEQFF	TGTGCCAGCAGGAATTCTAGCGGGGGGGCGGACAATGAGCAGTTCTTC
TRBV6-1	NA	TRBJ2-2	CATFPGITTGELFF	TGTGCCACCTTCCCCGGGATAACAACCGGGGAGCTGTTTTTT
TRBV5-4	NA	TRBJ1-5	CASSPGVRGNQPQHF	TGTGCCAGCAGTCCAGGGGTTAGAGGGAATCAGCCCCAGCATTTT
TRBV5-4	NA	TRBJ2-3	CASSKGSSTLTDTQYF	TGTGCCAGCAGTAAGGGGTCGTCGACTCTCACAGATACGCAGTATTTT
TRBV25-1	NA	TRBJ1-1	CASSELTGAEAFF	TGTGCCAGCAGTGAATTGACAGGAGCTGAAGCTTTCTTT
TRBV6-1	TRBD1	TRBJ1-5	CASSEATGKQPQHF	TGTGCCAGCAGTGAAGCGACAGGGAAGCAGCCCCAGCATTTT
TRBV2	TRBD1	TRBJ1-1	CASSEGGTGDSVEAFF	TGTGCCAGCAGTGAAGGGGGGACAGGGGATTCCGTGGAAGCTTTCTTT
TRBV15	TRBD1	TRBJ1-5	CATSPWDRAQPQHF	TGTGCCACCAGCCCATGGGACAGGGCTCAGCCCCAGCATTTT
TRBV11-1	NA	TRBJ2-3	CASSLALADTDTQYF	TGTGCCAGCAGCTTAGCGCTAGCAGACACAGATACGCAGTATTTT
TRBV6-6	TRBD1	TRBJ1-2	CASTPGQGYGYTF	TGTGCCAGCACTCCGGGACAGGGTTATGGCTACACCTTC
TRBV4-3	TRBD1	TRBJ2-5	CASSEDRGGTQYF	TGCGCCAGCAGCGAGGACAGGGGAGGGACCCAGTACTTC
TRBV5-1	TRBD1	TRBJ2-5	CASSSLPGQGGRETQYF	TGCGCCAGCAGCTCACTTCCGGGACAGGGGGGAAGAGAGACCCAGTACTTC
TRBV5-4	NA	TRBJ1-2	CASSPPGRGDGYTF	TGTGCCAGCAGCCCCCCGGGGAGGGGCGATGGCTACACCTTC
TRBV9	TRBD2	TRBJ2-3	CASSVKSSGATQYF	TGTGCCAGCAGCGTAAAGTCTAGCGGTGCTACGCAGTATTTT
TRBV9	TRBD2	TRBJ2-1	CASKGASGNNEQFF	TGTGCCAGCAAAGGGGCTAGCGGGAACAATGAGCAGTTCTTC
TRBV19	TRBD1	TRBJ1-2	CASNEDRDRGSGYTF	TGTGCCAGTAATGAAGATAGGGACAGGGGCTCTGGCTACACCTTC
TRBV11-3	NA	TRBJ2-1	CASSFRHINEQFF	TGTGCCAGCAGCTTTAGACATATCAATGAGCAGTTCTTC
TRBV2	TRBD1	TRBJ2-7	CASSGQGVYEQYF	TGTGCCAGCAGCGGACAGGGGGTCTACGAGCAGTACTTC
TRBV5-6	TRBD1	TRBJ2-7	CASSSMNRGEQYF	TGTGCCAGCAGCTCAATGAACAGGGGCGAGCAGTACTTC
TRBV6-5	NA	TRBJ1-1	CASSYVQGGAEAFF	TGTGCCAGCAGTTACGTACAGGGTGGGGCTGAAGCTTTCTTT
TRBV6-1	TRBD2	TRBJ2-7	CASSLTSGGAYEQYF	TGTGCCAGCAGTCTAACTAGCGGGGGGGCTTACGAGCAGTACTTC
TRBV7-2	NA	TRBJ2-6	CASGPLFGANVLTF	TGTGCCAGCGGCCCCCTGTTTGGGGCCAACGTCCTGACTTTC
TRBV6-5	NA	TRBJ1-5	CASSYSGQFQPQHF	TGTGCCAGCAGTTACTCAGGACAGTTTCAGCCCCAGCATTTT
TRBV4-1	NA	TRBJ1-2	CASSPLPGDHGYTF	TGCGCCAGCAGCCCCTTACCGGGGGACCATGGCTACACCTTC
TRBV4-1	NA	TRBJ2-5	CASSLTGQLGRETQYF	TGCGCCAGCAGCTTGACGGGACAGCTAGGGAGGGAGACCCAGTACTTC
TRBV19	NA	TRBJ1-5	CASKVGDVQTFSNQPQHF	TGTGCCAGTAAGGTAGGAGACGTACAAACCTTTAGCAATCAGCCCCAGCATTTT
TRBV4-3	TRBD1	TRBJ1-3	CASSQDWGQGNTIYF	TGCGCCAGCAGCCAAGATTGGGGACAGGGAAACACCATATATTTT
TRBV9	NA	TRBJ2-1	CASSVLQGSYNEQFF	TGTGCCAGCAGCGTATTACAGGGATCCTACAATGAGCAGTTCTTC
TRBV5-1	TRBD1	TRBJ2-1	CASSLRQGAGNEQFF	TGCGCCAGCAGCTTGCGACAGGGGGCGGGAAATGAGCAGTTCTTC
TRBV27	TRBD1	TRBJ2-7	CASSPRDRLFYEQYF	TGTGCCAGCAGTCCTCGGGACAGACTTTTCTACGAGCAGTACTTC
TRBV14	NA	TRBJ1-4	CASTPTGRGEKLFF	TGTGCCAGCACTCCTACAGGGAGGGGCGAAAAACTGTTTTTT
TRBV12-5	NA	TRBJ1-6	CASGLGQPNSPLHF	TGTGCTAGTGGTTTGGGACAGCCTAATTCACCCCTCCACTTT
TRBV5-1	TRBD1	TRBJ2-3	CASSYRGPDTQYF	TGCGCCAGCAGCTACAGGGGACCAGATACGCAGTATTTT
TRBV19	NA	TRBJ1-5	CASSDTYNQPQHF	TGTGCCAGTAGTGATACCTACAATCAGCCCCAGCATTTT
TRBV29-1	TRBD1	TRBJ2-1	CSVDRGQVGNEQFF	TGCAGCGTTGACAGGGGACAGGTGGGCAATGAGCAGTTCTTC
TRBV5-6	TRBD1	TRBJ2-7	CASSLPGQGNEQYF	TGTGCCAGCAGCTTACCGGGACAGGGCAACGAGCAGTACTTC
TRBV6-4	TRBD1	TRBJ1-5	CASTSPSRGRSNQPQHF	TGTGCCAGCACCTCACCTTCCAGGGGGCGAAGCAATCAGCCCCAGCATTTT
TRBV5-1	TRBD2	TRBJ2-3	CASSPIGGALSGVADTQYF	TGCGCCAGCAGCCCAATAGGGGGGGCGCTTAGCGGGGTAGCAGATACGCAGTATTTT
TRBV7-3	NA	TRBJ2-7	CASSPTLYGEQYF	TGTGCCAGCAGCCCTACCCTGTACGGCGAGCAGTACTTC
TRBV19	NA	TRBJ2-7	CASSEVSREQYF	TGTGCCAGTAGTGAGGTCAGTCGCGAGCAGTACTTC
TRBV6-1	TRBD1	TRBJ1-5	CASNRQGISNQPQHF	TGTGCCAGCAACCGACAGGGGATTAGCAATCAGCCCCAGCATTTT
TRBV5-1	TRBD1	TRBJ1-2	CASSQLGGAGYGYTF	TGCGCCAGCTCTCAGTTAGGGGGCGCGGGCTATGGCTACACCTTC
TRBV10-3	NA	TRBJ1-1	CAIRPGHQNTEAFF	TGTGCCATCAGGCCGGGACACCAGAACACTGAAGCTTTCTTT
TRBV5-1	NA	TRBJ1-6	CASSSSGYQNSPLHF	TGCGCCAGCAGCTCCTCAGGGTATCAGAATTCACCCCTTCACTTT
TRBV10-3	TRBD2	TRBJ2-7	CAISDRDGGGIHEQYF	TGTGCCATCAGTGACAGGGATGGCGGGGGGATCCACGAGCAGTACTTC
TRBV6-1	NA	TRBJ2-7	CASSEAQNSYEQYF	TGTGCCAGCAGTGAAGCACAGAATTCCTACGAGCAGTACTTC
TRBV21-1	NA	TRBJ2-5	CASSNMVDRGKETQYF	TGTGCCAGCAGCAATATGGTCGACAGGGGGAAAGAGACCCAGTACTTC
TRBV4-3	TRBD2	TRBJ2-3	CASSQELAGGPNTDTQYF	TGCGCCAGCAGCCAAGAATTAGCGGGGGGGCCTAACACAGATACGCAGTATTTT
TRBV19	TRBD2	TRBJ2-3	CASSQGLAGVTQYF	TGTGCCAGTAGTCAAGGACTAGCGGGGGTTACGCAGTATTTT
TRBV10-3	NA	TRBJ1-5	CAISATDSNQPQHF	TGTGCCATCAGTGCCACAGATAGCAATCAGCCCCAGCATTTT
TRBV6-6	NA	TRBJ1-1	CASSYSEALNTEAFF	TGTGCCAGCAGTTACTCCGAGGCCCTCAACACTGAAGCTTTCTTT
TRBV18	TRBD2	TRBJ2-7	CASSPSALGGGKSYEQYF	TGTGCCAGCTCACCAAGTGCCCTGGGCGGGGGGAAGTCCTACGAGCAGTACTTC
TRBV4-1	TRBD1	TRBJ1-5	CASSQEGTGGFQPQHF	TGCGCCAGCAGCCAAGAAGGGACAGGGGGCTTTCAGCCCCAGCATTTT